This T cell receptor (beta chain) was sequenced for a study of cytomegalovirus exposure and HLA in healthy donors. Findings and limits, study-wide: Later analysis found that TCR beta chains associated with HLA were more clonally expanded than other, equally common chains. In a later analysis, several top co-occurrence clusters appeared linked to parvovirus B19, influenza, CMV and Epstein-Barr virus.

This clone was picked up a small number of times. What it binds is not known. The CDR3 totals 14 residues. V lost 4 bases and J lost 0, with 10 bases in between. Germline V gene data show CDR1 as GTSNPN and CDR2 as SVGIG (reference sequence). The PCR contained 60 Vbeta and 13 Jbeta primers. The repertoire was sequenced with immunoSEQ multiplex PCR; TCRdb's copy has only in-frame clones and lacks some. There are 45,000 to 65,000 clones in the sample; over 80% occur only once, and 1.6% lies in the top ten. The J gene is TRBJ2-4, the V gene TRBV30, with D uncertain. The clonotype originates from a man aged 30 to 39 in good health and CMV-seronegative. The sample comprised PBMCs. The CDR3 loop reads CAWKTELAKNIQYF. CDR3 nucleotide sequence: TGTGCCTGGAAAACAGAGCTAGCCAAAAACATTCAGTACTTC.